The 3 T cell receptor beta chains presented below share a single source sample, sequenced in a study of cytotoxic CD8 clonotypes in ibrutinib-treated CLL. Repertoires were generated with immunoSEQ multiplex PCR, while TCRdb's copy carries only in-frame clones and drops some. Here the sample spans 70,000 to 80,000 clones, 70% to 90% being singletons. The sample was PBMCs, taken at disease progression, from a patient treated with ibrutinib. The receptors here all came from a human donor with chronic lymphocytic leukemia.

The chain uses TRBV7-6 and TRBJ1-5; no clear D. Deletions cut 2 bases from V and 7 bases from J, with 9 bases between. The germline gives CDR1 SGHVS, CDR2 FNYEAQ. The length of the CDR3 is 13 residues. The CDR3 sequence: CASSLTGNQPQHF. DNA for the CDR3: TGTGCCAGCAGCTTAACGGGAAACCAGCCCCAGCATTTT.

V and J are TRBV4-1 and TRBJ2-7; TRBD2 aligns across 11 bases. CDR3 size: 15 residues. The germline V gene has CDR1 MGHRA and CDR2 YSYEKL. J was trimmed by 1 base and V by 1 base; bases with no gene match: 0. The CDR3 here is CASSQGLAGSYEQYF. In nucleotides, the CDR3 is TGCGCCAGCAGCCAAGGACTAGCGGGGTCCTACGAGCAGTACTTC.

The count of this clone is one. The V call is TRBV29-1, the J call TRBJ1-1, with D perhaps matching TRBD1 (6 bases). The CDR3 runs to 12 residues. Germline V CDR1 and CDR2: SQVTM, ANQGSEA. The V end lost 7 bases, the J end lost 5 bases, and 14 bases lay between the germline ends. CDR3 coding DNA: TGCAGCGCCTACGACAGGAGTACTGAAGCTTTCTTT. Residues: CSAYDRSTEAFF.